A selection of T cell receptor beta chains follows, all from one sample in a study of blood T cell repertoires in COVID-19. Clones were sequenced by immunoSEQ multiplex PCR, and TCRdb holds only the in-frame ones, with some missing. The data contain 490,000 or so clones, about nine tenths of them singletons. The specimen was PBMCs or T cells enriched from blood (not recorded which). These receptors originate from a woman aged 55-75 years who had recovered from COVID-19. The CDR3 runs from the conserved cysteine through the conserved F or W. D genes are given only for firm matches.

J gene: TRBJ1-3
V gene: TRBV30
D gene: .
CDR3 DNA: TGTGCCTGGAGTGTCGGGGGGAACTCTGGAAACACCATATATTTT
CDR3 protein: CAWSVGGNSGNTIYF

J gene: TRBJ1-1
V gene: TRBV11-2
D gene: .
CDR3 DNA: TGTGCCAGCAGCGAGGACAGGAACACTGAAGCTTTCTTT
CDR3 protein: CASSEDRNTEAFF

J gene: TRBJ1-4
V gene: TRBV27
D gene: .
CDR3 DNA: TGTGCCAGCAGCTTAGGGAGGAAGAAGGCAACTAATGAAAAACTGTTTTTT
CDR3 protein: CASSLGRKKATNEKLFF

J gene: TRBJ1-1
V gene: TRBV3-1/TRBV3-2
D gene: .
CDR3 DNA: TGTGCCAGCAGCCAAGGCGGCCCGCGGAACACTGAAGCTTTCTTT
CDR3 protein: CASSQGGPRNTEAFF

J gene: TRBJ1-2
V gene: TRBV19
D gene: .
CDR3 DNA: TGTGCCAGTAGCGCGGGAGGAAGCGCCCTACTATTCTATGGCTACACCTTC
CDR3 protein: CASSAGGSALLFYGYTF

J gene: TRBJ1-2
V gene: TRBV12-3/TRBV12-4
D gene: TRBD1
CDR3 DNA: TGTGCCAGCAGTTTAGTACAGGGGGGCGGCTACACCTTC
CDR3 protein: CASSLVQGGGYTF

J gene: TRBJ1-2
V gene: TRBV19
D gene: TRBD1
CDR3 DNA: TGTGCCAGTAGTGGGTCGACAGGGTACTATGGCTACACCTTC
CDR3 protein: CASSGSTGYYGYTF

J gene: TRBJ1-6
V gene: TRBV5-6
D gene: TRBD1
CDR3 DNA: TGTGCCAGCAGCTTAAGACAGGGCTCCTATAATTCACCCCTCCACTTT
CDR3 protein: CASSLRQGSYNSPLHF

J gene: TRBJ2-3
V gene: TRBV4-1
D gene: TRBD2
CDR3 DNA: TGCGCCAGCAGCCCGGGGGAGACTAGCGGGGTCTCCCACACAGATACGCAGTATTTT
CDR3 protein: CASSPGETSGVSHTDTQYF

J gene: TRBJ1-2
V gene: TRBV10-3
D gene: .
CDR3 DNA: TGTGCCACCACTGAGGAGGTAGGATATGGCTACACCTTC
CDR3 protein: CATTEEVGYGYTF

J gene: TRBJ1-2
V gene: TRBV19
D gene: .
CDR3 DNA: TGTGCCAGTAGACGGGGGTTTTGGGGCTACACCTTC
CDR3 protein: CASRRGFWGYTF